These 16 T cell receptor beta chains share one sample of origin, sequenced in a study of response to subunit inactivated influenza vaccine. TCRdb reprocessed the RT-PCR reads via MiXCR and lists one record per CDR3 protein. The sample contains more than 500,000 distinct CDR3 sequences, 11% of which appear only once. The sample also formed part of further work on T cells expressing NK-cell markers. That publication notes: UMIs accompanied the 5'RACE template switching by which TCR beta cDNA was made.

The starting material was PBMCs from blood, obtained on the day of vaccination. Receptors originate from a man aged 50 to 59 who received an inactivated influenza vaccine.

There are a few counts of this clonotype. The J gene is TRBJ2-7, the V gene TRBV5-1, with 10 positions matching TRBD1. CDR3 length: 15 amino acids. Germline trimming cut 0 bases from V and 6 bases from J; bases unmatched to any gene: 6. Germline CDR1 reads SGHRS; CDR2 reads YFSETQ. The CDR3 DNA reads as TGCGCCAGCAGCTTGGCCGGGACAGGGGAATCCGAGCAGTACTTC. This translates into CASSLAGTGESEQYF.

A few counts support this clonotype. This chain's CDR3 is CASSRLAGVGYEQFF. CDR3 in DNA: TGTGCCAGCAGCCGGCTCGCGGGAGTAGGGTATGAGCAGTTCTTC. This rearrangement joins TRBV7-2 to TRBJ2-1; TRBD2 matches 7 bases. CDR3 size: 15 residues. The V segment lost 5 bases and the J segment 8 bases; nucleotides outside the gene matches: 12. Germline CDR1 and CDR2: SGHTA and FQGNSA.

This chain joins TRBV7-2 and TRBJ1-5; tentatively, D is TRBD1 (6 bases). Germline V CDR1 and CDR2: SGHTA, FQGNSA. The CDR3 covers 13 residues. The V end lost 1 base, the J end lost 10 bases, and 11 bases lay between the germline ends. The CDR3 protein is CASSLGQVSPQHF. In DNA, the CDR3 is TGTGCCAGCAGCTTAGGACAGGTATCACCCCAGCATTTT.

V is TRBV14 and J is TRBJ1-3, with D unresolved. The CDR3 runs to 19 residues. The germline V gene encodes CDR1 SGHDN and CDR2 FVKESK. V lost 1 base and J 3 bases, leaving 22 bases between the germline ends. CDR3 in amino acids: CASSQGTMTEVLFGNTIYF. The CDR3 DNA reads TGTGCCAGCAGCCAAGGGACTATGACTGAAGTCCTTTTTGGAAACACCATATATTTT.

This clonotype was detected only a few times. The chain links TRBV20-1 to TRBJ2-3; 9 bases are shared with TRBD1. Germline V gene data show CDR1 as DFQATT and CDR2 as SNEGSKA (reference sequence). CDR3 length equals 13 residues. Unmatched junction bases numbered 5, after V lost 6 bases and J lost 4 bases. Here the CDR3 DNA reads TGCAGTGCCATACAGGGGGCGGCAGATACGCAGTATTTT. Its translation: CSAIQGAADTQYF.

This clonotype was seen just once. CDR3 DNA: TGTGCCAGCAGCGGGAGACAGGGTTCCTACGAGCAGTACTTC. Translation: CASSGRQGSYEQYF. The genes are TRBV5-5 and TRBJ2-7; 7 bases match TRBD1. Per the germline V gene, CDR1 is SGHKS and CDR2 is YYEKEE (reference sequence). Trimming removed 4 bases from V and 1 base from J; junction bases left unmatched: 5. This CDR3 region has 14 residues.

This chain uses TRBV7-2 with TRBJ1-1; maybe TRBD1 (5 bases). Germline lookup yields CDR1 SGHTA and CDR2 FQGNSA. V lost 4 bases, J lost 4 bases, and 10 bases lay in between. This CDR3 spans 13 amino acids. DNA of the CDR3: TGTGCCAGCAGCTCCCGGGGGTCCACTGAAGCTTTCTTT. Its translation is CASSSRGSTEAFF.

This clonotype has a handful of counts. The J gene is TRBJ2-1, the V gene TRBV7-9, with 13 bases that match TRBD2. V was clipped by 7 bases and J by 1 base; unmatched bases: 1. The CDR3 consists of 15 residues. Per germline, CDR1 SEHNR and CDR2 FQNEAQ (reference sequence). The CDR3 loop reads CASMTSGGSYNEQFF. The DNA for the CDR3 is TGTGCCAGCATGACTAGCGGGGGGTCCTACAATGAGCAGTTCTTC.

This clonotype was detected a few times. This chain uses TRBV25-1 with TRBJ2-3; D not resolved. Germline CDR1 reads MGHDK; CDR2 reads SYGVNS. The CDR3 extends over 13 amino acids. Trimming pared 1 base from V and 4 bases from J, leaving 6 bases between. CDR3 protein: CASSESFPDTQYF. CDR3 DNA: TGTGCCAGCAGTGAATCGTTTCCAGATACGCAGTATTTT.

The gene calls are TRBV12-3 or TRBV12-4 and TRBJ1-4; perhaps TRBD1 as D (6 bases). There are 12 residues in the CDR3. V was cut by 6 bases and J by 6 bases, with 8 bases left in between. The CDR3 sequence: CASSYRDEKLFF. The CDR3 DNA reads TGTGCCAGCAGCTACAGGGATGAAAAACTGTTTTTT.

The rearrangement joins TRBV7-8 to TRBJ2-1, with 7 bases matching TRBD2. Germline V gene lookup returns CDR1 SGHVS and CDR2 FQNEAQ. V gave up 1 base and J gave up 0 bases; unmatched junction bases: 12. CDR3 size: 19 residues. The CDR3 DNA follows: TGTGCCAGCAGCTTAGAATCTGTAATAGCGGGCTACTCCTACAATGAGCAGTTCTTC. As protein: CASSLESVIAGYSYNEQFF.

This chain uses TRBV29-1 with TRBJ2-7, with D perhaps matching TRBD1 or TRBD2 (6 bases each). Germline CDR1 and CDR2: SQVTM and ANQGSEA. This CDR3 is built from 10 residues. V was trimmed by 7 bases and J by 5 bases, leaving 9 bases between them. The CDR3 nucleotides read TGCAGCGCAGGGGAGGACGAGCAGTACTTC. This encodes CSAGEDEQYF.

The chain joins TRBV6-2 or TRBV6-3 to TRBJ1-5, with D hard to call. Germline V lookup: CDR1 MNHEY, CDR2 SVGEGT. The CDR3 spans 14 residues. The ends were cut back, 0 bases at V and 10 bases at J, with 13 bases in the middle. This chain's CDR3 is CASSYSSLGLPQHF. For the CDR3, the DNA is TGTGCCAGCAGTTACTCGAGTTTGGGCCTCCCCCAGCATTTT.

The rearrangement joins TRBV12-3 or TRBV12-4 to TRBJ2-1; perhaps TRBD2 as D (6 bases). This CDR3 has 16 amino acids. V dropped 5 bases and J dropped 4 bases, with 18 bases sitting between them. In DNA, the CDR3 is TGTGCCAGCAGTGCGCGGCGCGGGATGAGGTACAATGAGCAGTTCTTC. Amino acids: CASSARRGMRYNEQFF.

The chain is built from TRBV2 and TRBJ2-3, with D maybe TRBD1 (7 bases). Looked up from germline, CDR1 is SNHLY and CDR2 is FYNNEI. The CDR3 runs to 15 residues. The V end lost 5 bases, the J end lost 0 bases, and 12 bases lay between the germline ends. As DNA, the CDR3 is TGTGCCAGCAGTCAACAGGGGACTAGCACAGATACGCAGTATTTT. Translation: CASSQQGTSTDTQYF.

There are many counts of this clonotype. The CDR3 protein is CASSLTGEANQPQHF. The CDR3 DNA follows: TGCGCCAGCAGCCTGACCGGGGAAGCTAATCAGCCCCAGCATTTT. This chain uses TRBV5-1 with TRBJ1-5; D ambiguous. The CDR3 totals 15 residues. V was shortened by 4 bases and J by 4 bases, with 15 bases between the two germline ends. Germline values: CDR1 SGHRS, CDR2 YFSETQ.